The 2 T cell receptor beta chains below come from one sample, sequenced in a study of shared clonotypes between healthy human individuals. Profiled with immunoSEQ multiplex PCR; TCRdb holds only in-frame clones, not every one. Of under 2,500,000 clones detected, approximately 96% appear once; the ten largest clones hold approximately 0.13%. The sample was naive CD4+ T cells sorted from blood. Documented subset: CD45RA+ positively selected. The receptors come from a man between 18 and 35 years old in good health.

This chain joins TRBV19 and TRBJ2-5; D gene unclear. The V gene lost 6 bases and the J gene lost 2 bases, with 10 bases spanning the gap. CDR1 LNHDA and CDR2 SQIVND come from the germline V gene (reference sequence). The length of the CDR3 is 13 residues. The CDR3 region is CASRSRPQETQYF. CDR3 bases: TGTGCCAGTAGATCCAGGCCGCAAGAGACCCAGTACTTC.

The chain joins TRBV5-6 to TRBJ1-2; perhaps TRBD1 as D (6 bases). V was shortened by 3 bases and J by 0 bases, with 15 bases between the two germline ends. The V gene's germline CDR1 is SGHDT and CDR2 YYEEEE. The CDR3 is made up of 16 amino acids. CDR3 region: CASSSQGMQTNYGYTF. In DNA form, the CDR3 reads TGTGCCAGCAGCTCTCAGGGGATGCAAACTAACTATGGCTACACCTTC.